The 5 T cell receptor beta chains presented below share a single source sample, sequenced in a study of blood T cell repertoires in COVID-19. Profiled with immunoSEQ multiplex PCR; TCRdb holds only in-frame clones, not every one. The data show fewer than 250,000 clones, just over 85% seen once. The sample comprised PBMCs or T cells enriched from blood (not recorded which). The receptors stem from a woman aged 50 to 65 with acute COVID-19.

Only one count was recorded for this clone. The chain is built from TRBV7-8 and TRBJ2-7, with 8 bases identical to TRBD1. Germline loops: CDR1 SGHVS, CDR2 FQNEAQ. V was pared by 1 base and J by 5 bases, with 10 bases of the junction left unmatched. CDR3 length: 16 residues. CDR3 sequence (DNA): TGTGCCAGCAGCTTAGAAGGGGCAGGGGGCTCGAACGAGCAGTACTTC. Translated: CASSLEGAGGSNEQYF.

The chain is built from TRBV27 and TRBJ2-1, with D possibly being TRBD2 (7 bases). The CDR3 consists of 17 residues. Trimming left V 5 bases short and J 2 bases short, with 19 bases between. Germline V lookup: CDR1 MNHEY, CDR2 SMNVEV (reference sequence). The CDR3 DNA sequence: TGTGCCAGCAGTAGAACTAGGGGGGGGATCACCTACAATGAGCAGTTCTTC. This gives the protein CASSRTRGGITYNEQFF.

CDR3 nucleotides: TGTGCCAGCAGCGAGGGGCGGAGCGGGATAGGCGAGCAGTACTTC. Encoded protein: CASSEGRSGIGEQYF. This chain connects TRBV9 to TRBJ2-7, with TRBD2 identical over 7 bases. The CDR3 contains 15 residues. Germline CDR1 is SGDLS and CDR2 is YYNGEE. The V segment lost 3 bases and the J segment 6 bases; nucleotides outside the gene matches: 12.

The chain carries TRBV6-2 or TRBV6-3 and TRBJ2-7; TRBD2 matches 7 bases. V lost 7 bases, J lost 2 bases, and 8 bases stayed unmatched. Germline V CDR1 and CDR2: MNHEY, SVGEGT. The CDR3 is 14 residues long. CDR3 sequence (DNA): TGTGCCAGCACCCCGCCGGGGACTACCTACGAGCAGTACTTC. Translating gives CASTPPGTTYEQYF.

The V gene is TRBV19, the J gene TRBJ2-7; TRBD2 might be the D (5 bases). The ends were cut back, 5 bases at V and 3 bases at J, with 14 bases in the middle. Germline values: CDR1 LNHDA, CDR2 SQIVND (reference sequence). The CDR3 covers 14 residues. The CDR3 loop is CASSAWENDYEQYF. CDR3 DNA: TGTGCCAGTAGTGCTTGGGAGAATGACTACGAGCAGTACTTC.